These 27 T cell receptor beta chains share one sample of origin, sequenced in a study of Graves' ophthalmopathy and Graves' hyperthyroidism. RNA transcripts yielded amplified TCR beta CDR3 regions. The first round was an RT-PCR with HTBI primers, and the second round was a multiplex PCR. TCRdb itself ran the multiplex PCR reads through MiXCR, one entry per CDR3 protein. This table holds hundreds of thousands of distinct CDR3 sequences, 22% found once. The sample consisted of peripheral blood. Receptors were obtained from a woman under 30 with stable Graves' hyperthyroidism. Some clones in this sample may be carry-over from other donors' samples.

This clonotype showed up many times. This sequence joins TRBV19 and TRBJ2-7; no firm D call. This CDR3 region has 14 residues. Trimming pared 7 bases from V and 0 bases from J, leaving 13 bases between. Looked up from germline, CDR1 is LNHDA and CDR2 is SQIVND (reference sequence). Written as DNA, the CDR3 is TGTGCCAGTACAAAGGAGTCGTCCTCCTACGAGCAGTACTTC. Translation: CASTKESSSYEQYF.

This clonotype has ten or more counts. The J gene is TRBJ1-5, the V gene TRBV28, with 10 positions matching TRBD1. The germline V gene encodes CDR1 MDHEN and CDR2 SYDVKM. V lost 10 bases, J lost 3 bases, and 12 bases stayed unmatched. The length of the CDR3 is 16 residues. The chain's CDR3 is CATRDRGPPFNQPQHF. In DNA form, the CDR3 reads TGTGCCACCCGGGACAGGGGCCCCCCGTTCAATCAGCCCCAGCATTTT.

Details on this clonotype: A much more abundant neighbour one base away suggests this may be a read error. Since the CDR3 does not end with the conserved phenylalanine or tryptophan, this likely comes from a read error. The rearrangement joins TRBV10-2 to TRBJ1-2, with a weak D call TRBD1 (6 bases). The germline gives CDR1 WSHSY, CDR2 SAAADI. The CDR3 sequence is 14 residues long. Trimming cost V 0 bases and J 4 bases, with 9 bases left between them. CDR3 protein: CASSESGGGYGYTL. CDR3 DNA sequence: TGCGCCAGCAGTGAGTCGGGAGGGGGCTATGGCTACACCTTG.

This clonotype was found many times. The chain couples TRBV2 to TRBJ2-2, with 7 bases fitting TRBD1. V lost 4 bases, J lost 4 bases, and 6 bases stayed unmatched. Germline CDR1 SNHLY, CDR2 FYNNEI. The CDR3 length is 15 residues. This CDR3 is CASSGRQGSTGELFF. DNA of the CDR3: TGTGCCAGCAGTGGGAGACAGGGCAGCACCGGGGAGCTGTTTTTT.

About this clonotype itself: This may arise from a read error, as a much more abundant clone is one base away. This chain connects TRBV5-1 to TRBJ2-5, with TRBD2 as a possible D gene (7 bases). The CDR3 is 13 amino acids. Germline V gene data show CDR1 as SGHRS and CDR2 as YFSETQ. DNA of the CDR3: TGCGCCAGCAGCTTTGACAGGCGGGAGACCAAGTACTTC. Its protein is CASSFDRRETKYF.

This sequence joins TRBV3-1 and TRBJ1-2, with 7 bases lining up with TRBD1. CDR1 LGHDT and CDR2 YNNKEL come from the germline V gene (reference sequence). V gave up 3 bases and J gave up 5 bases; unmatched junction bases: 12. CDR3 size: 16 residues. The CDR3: CASSQGWGQREYGYTF. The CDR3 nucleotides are TGTGCCAGCAGCCAGGGATGGGGACAGAGAGAGTATGGCTACACCTTC.

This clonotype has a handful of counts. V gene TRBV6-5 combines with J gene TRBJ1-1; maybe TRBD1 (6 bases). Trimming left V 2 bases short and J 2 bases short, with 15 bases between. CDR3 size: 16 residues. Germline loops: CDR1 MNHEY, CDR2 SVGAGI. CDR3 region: CASSYKAGGGNTEAFF. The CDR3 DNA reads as TGTGCCAGCAGTTACAAGGCAGGAGGGGGAAACACTGAAGCTTTCTTT.

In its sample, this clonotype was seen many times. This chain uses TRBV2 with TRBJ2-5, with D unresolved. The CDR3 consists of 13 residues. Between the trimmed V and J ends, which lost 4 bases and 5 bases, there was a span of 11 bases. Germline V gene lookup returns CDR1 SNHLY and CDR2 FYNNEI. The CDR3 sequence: CASSVSGRETQYF. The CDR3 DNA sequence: TGTGCCAGCAGTGTCTCAGGAAGGGAGACCCAGTACTTC.

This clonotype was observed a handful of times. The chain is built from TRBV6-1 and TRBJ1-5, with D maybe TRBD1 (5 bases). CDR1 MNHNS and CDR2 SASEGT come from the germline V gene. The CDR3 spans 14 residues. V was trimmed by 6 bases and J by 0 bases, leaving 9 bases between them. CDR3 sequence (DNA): TGTGCCAGCAGGGACATGTATAGCAATCAGCCCCAGCATTTT. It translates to CASRDMYSNQPQHF.

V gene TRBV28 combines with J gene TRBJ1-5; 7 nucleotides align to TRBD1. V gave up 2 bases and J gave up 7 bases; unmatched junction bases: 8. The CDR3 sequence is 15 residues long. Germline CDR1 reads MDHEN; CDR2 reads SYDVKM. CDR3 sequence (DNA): TGTGCCAGCAGTTTAGTCGCAGGGGGTCAGCAGCCCCAGCATTTT. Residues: CASSLVAGGQQPQHF.

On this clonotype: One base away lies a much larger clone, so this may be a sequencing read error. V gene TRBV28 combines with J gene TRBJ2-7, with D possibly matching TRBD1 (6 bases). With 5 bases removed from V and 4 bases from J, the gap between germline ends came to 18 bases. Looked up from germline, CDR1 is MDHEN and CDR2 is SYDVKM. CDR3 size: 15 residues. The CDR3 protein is CASSIPAEGDYEQYF. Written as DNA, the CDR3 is TGTGCCAGCAGTATACCCGCAGAGGGGGATTACGAGCAGTACTTC.

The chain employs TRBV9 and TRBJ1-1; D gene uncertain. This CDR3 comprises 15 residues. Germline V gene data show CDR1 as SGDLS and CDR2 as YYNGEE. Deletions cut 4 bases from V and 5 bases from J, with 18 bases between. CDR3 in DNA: TGTGCCAGCAGCTCCTCGACCGGAGTTGGGACTGAAGCTTTCTTT. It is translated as CASSSSTGVGTEAFF.

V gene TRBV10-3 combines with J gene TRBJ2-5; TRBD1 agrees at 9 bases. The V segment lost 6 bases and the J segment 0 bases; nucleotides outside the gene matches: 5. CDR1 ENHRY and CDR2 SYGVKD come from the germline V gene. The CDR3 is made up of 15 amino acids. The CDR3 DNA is TGTGCCATCAGGGGACAGGGCTTAAACCAAGAGACCCAGTACTTC. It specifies CAIRGQGLNQETQYF.

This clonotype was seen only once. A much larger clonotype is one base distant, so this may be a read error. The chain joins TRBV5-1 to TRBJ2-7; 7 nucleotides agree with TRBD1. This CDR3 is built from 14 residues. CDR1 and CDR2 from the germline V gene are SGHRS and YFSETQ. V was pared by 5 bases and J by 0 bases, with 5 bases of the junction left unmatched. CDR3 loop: CASRGQTNSYEQYF. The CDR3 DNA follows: TGCGCCAGCAGGGGACAGACAAACTCCTACGAGCAGTACTTC.

In DNA form, the CDR3 reads TGTGCCAGCTCACCGTCGCGAGGAAGGCCGGGACAGGGGGAGGACGAGCAGTACTTC. Translated: CASSPSRGRPGQGEDEQYF. The chain couples TRBV18 to TRBJ2-7, with TRBD1 matching over 11 bases. Trimming took 3 bases from V and 5 from J; bases not matched to a gene: 18. CDR1 and CDR2 from the germline V gene are KGHSH and LQKENI. The CDR3 is made up of 19 amino acids.

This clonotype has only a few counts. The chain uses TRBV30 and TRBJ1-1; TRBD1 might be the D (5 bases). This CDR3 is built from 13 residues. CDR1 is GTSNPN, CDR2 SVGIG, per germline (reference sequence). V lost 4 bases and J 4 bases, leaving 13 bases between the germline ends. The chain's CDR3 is CAWIGVLTTEAFF. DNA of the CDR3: TGTGCCTGGATAGGGGTCCTAACCACTGAAGCTTTCTTT. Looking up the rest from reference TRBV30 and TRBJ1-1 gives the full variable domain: SQTIHQWPATLVQPVGSPLSLECTVEGTSNPNLYWYRQAAGRGLQLLFYSVGIGQISSEVPQNLSASRPQDRQFILSSKKLLLSDSGFYLCAWIGVLTTEAFFGQGTRLTVV.

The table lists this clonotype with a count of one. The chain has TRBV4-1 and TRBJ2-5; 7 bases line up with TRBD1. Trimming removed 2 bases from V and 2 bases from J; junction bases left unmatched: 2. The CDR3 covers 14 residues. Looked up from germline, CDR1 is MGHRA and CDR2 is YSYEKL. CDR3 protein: CASSQLDRQETQYF. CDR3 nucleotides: TGCGCCAGCAGCCAATTGGACAGGCAAGAGACCCAGTACTTC.

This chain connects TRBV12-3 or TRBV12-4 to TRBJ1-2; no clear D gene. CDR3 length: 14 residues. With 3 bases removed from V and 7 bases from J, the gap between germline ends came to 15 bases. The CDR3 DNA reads TGTGCCAGCAGTTTTCTGGACCGTAGGGCTGGCTACACCTTC. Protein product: CASSFLDRRAGYTF.

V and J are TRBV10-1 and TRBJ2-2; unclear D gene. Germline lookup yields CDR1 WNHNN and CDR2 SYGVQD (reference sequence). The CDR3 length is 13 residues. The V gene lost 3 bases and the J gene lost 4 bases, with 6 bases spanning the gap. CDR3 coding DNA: TGCGCCAGCAGTGATCTCTTCACCGGGGAGCTGTTTTTT. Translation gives CASSDLFTGELFF.

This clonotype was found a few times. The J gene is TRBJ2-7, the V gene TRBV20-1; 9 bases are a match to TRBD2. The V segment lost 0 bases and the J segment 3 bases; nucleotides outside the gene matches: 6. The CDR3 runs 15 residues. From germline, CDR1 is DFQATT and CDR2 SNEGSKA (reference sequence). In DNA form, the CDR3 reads TGCAGTGCTAGAGATCTTAGCGGGAGTGTCTACGAGCAGTACTTC. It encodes CSARDLSGSVYEQYF.

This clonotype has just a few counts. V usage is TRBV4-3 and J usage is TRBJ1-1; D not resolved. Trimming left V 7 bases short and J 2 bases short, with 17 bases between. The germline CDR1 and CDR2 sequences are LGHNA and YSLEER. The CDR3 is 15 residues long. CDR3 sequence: CASTPGPTVNTEAFF. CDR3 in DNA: TGCGCCAGCACCCCCGGGCCAACTGTAAACACTGAAGCTTTCTTT.

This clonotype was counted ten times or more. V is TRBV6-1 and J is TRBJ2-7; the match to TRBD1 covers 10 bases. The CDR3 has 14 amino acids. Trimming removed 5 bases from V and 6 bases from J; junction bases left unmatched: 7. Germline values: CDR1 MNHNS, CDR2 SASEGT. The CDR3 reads CASSPGTGVREQYF. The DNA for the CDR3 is TGTGCCAGCAGTCCCGGGACAGGGGTCCGCGAGCAGTACTTC.

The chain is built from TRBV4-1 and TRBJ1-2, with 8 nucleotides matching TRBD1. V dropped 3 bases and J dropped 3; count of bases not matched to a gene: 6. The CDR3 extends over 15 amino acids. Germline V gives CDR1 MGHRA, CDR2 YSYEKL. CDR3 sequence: CASSQVTGGDYGYTF. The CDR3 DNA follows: TGCGCCAGCAGCCAGGTTACAGGGGGGGACTATGGCTACACCTTC.

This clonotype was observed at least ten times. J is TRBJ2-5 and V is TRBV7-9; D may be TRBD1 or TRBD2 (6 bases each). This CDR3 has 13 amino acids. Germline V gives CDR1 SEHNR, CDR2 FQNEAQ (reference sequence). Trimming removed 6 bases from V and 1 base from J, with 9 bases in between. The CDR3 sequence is CASSWGAQETQYF. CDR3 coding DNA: TGTGCCAGCAGTTGGGGGGCCCAAGAGACCCAGTACTTC.

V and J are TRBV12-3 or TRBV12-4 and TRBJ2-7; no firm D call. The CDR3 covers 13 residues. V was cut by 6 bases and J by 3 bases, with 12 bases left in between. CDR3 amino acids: CASRPSWRYEQYF. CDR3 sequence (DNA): TGTGCCAGCAGACCCAGTTGGCGCTACGAGCAGTACTTC.

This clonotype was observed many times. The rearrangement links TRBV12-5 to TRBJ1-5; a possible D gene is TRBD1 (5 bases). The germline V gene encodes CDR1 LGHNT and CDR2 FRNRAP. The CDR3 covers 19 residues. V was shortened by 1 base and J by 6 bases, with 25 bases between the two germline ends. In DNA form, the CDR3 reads TGTGCTAGTGGTTTGGCGCAAGGAGTGTCGGACCTAAGGGGTCAGCCCCAGCATTTT. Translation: CASGLAQGVSDLRGQPQHF.

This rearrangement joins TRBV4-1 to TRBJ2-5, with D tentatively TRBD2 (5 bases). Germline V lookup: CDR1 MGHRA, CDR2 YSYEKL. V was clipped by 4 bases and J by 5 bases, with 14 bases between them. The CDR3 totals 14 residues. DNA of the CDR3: TGCGCCAGCAGCCGGCGGGTTGCGGGCGAGACCCAGTACTTC. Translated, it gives CASSRRVAGETQYF.